This T cell receptor (beta chain) was sequenced during a study of robustness of blood B and T cell sequencing (dated by TCRdb to the late 2010s). Background on the whole study: The study aimed to determine how much peripheral blood is needed to reliably characterize an individual's TCRbeta and IgG repertoires. Each of the roughly ten independently drawn blood samples had its TCRbeta and IgG repertoires measured. As technical replicates, two replicate TCRbeta cDNA libraries were made from one shared RNA pool taken from a single 10 ml draw.

Reading the germline V gene (reference sequence) gives CDR1 SEHNR and CDR2 FQNEAQ. V is cut back by 2 bases and J by 9 bases, with 5 bases in the junction unmatched. Spanning cysteine to phenylalanine, the CDR3 consists of 15 amino acids. The kept DNA is CDR3 alone, 45 bases in frame from the first base. The study at large found these results: Coverage of the top 10,000 TCRbeta clonotypes approached saturation when 3 or 4 tubes (30-40 ml blood) were combined. No improvement in the overlap of rare TCRbeta clonotypes was observed when tubes were pooled, implying that much larger blood volumes would be needed for rare TCRbeta clonotypes to be captured. A full plateau was not reached by TCRbeta rarefaction curves, suggesting under-sequencing or many low-abundance clonotypes. The 1,000 most abundant TCRbeta clonotypes from the pooled draws were found in every single 10 ml sample. Evidence of cross-contamination, likely caused by batch processing, was seen in one pair of TCRbeta libraries, and the UMI-sequence pairs shared between the two libraries were removed. When technical replicate libraries were compared, around 95% of the top 10,000 TCRbeta clonotypes in one library also turned up in the other. Immediate fractionation was required for EDTA tubes, so the use of EDTA tubes in multi-site collections was limited.

TCRbeta repertoires were quantified from mRNA rather than genomic DNA, which captures expressed receptors. Buffy coat leukocytes were collected into Trizol, and RNA was extracted with the Direct-zol RNA MiniPrep Plus kit without cell sorting. EDTA blood tubes were spun right away at 4 degrees C to separate plasma, buffy coat and red blood cells. As for this clonotype: Its antigen has not been determined. No much larger clonotype is one base removed from it; base qualities were not supplied.

Libraries were constructed by PCR. TCRdb records Illumina MiSeq as the sequencer. SMARTScribe reverse transcriptase and a 5' template-switch oligo, by which a universal priming site was added, were used for cDNA synthesis. A 12-nucleotide random unique molecular identifier (UMI) was carried by the template-switch oligo, and each cDNA molecule was tagged with this UMI. During reverse transcription, chain-specific reverse primers targeted TCRbeta transcripts. Uracil DNA glycosylase treatment removed residual template-switch adapters, and cDNA was purified with a Qiagen MinElute kit. For the first PCR, around 23 cycles were run with KAPA HiFi HotStart ReadyMix and step-out primers, split across four 50 ul reactions. Before any further amplification, the products of the first-round PCR were gel-purified. Illumina Nextera adapters were attached in a second PCR of around 8 cycles, and the libraries were then purified and pooled. A 50-nucleotide 5' read captured the UMI barcode for each TCRbeta molecule. On the study's bioinformatics: Using the MIGEC toolkit, reads were grouped by UMI into consensus reads. Final reads were produced by merging forward and reverse consensus reads with PEAR. Identical UMI-sequence pairs shared across libraries were treated as cross-sample contamination and removed by a custom decontamination script. V(D)J assignment and CDR3 extraction were performed with MIGMAP, a wrapper around IgBLAST. TCR clonotypes were defined by identical V gene, J gene and CDR3 amino acid sequence, and CDR1 and CDR2 were left unsequenced. The raw public reads went through TCRdb reprocessing: fastp at Q25, MiXCR clone calling, in-frame beta chains kept. Each entry is one CDR3 protein sequence, shown with its most common DNA and genes. The V and J calls follow TCRdb's processing rather than the paper's. This sample has over a thousand distinct CDR3 sequences in its table, and around two thirds of those were observed once. The ten most abundant clones make up around two fifths of the sample.

Material for sequencing was peripheral blood. The source is a human donor in good health. In this chain, TRBV7-9 is recombined with TRBJ2-1; the central 12 bases match TRBD2. The CDR3 protein sequence reads: CASSLLAGGLGEQFF. At the DNA level, the sequence is TGTGCCAGCAGCTTACTAGCGGGGGGGCTTGGTGAGCAGTTCTTC.